This record covers a single T cell receptor (beta chain). Genomic DNA (from each subset) was split evenly across several immunoSEQ plates. TCRdb's copy holds only in-frame clones and misses some; the assay was immunoSEQ multiplex PCR. This table has about half a million clones, 79% appearing once. This CDR3 spans 13 amino acids. From germline, CDR1 is SGHVS and CDR2 FQNEAQ. V lost 5 bases and J lost 4, with 12 bases in between. This sample is drawn from a study of shared clonotypes between healthy human individuals. Sequencing was performed on PBMCs. The source of this sequence is a middle-aged woman in good health. Some clones in this sample may be carry-over from other donors' samples. The chain is built from TRBV7-8 and TRBJ2-7; TRBD2 is a possible D gene (7 bases). The CDR3 reads CASSVGGAYEQYF. The CDR3 DNA reads as TGTGCCAGCAGCGTAGGGGGGGCGTACGAGCAGTACTTC.